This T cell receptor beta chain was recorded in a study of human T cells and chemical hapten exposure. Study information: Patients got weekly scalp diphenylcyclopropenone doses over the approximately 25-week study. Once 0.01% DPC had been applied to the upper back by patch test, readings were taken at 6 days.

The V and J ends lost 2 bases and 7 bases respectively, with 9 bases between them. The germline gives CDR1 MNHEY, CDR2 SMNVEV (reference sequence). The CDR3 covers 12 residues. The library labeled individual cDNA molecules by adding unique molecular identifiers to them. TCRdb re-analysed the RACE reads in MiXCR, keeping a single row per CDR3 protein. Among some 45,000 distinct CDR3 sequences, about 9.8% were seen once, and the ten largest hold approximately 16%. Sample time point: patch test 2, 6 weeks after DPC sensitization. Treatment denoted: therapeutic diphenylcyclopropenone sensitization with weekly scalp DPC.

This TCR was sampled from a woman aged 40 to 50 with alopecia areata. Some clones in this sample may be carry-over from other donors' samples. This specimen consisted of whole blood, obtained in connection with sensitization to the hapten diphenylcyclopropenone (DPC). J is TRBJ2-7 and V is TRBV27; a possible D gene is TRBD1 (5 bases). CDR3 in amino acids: CASSLNRKEQYF. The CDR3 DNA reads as TGTGCCAGCAGTTTAAACAGGAAGGAGCAGTACTTC.